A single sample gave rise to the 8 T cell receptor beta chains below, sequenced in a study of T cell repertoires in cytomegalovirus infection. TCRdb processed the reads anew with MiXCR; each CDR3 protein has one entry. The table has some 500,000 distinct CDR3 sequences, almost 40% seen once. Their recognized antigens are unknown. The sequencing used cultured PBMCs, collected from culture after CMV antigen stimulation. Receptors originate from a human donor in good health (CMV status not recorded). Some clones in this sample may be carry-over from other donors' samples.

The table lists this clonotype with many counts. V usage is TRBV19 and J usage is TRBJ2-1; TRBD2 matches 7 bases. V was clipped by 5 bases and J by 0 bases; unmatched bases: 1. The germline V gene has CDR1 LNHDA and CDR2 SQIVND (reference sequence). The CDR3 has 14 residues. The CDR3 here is CASSGGSSYNEQFF. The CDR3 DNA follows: TGTGCCAGTAGTGGCGGGAGCTCCTACAATGAGCAGTTCTTC.

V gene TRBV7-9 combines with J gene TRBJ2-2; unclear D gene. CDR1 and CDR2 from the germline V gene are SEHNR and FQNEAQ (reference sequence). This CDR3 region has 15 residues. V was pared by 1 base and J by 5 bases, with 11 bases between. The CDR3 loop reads CASSLVPLGTGELFF. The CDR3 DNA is TGTGCCAGCAGCTTAGTGCCCCTTGGGACCGGGGAGCTGTTTTTT.

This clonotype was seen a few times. CDR3 bases: TGTGCCAGCAGCTTAGTAGGGGCTAGCGGGACCGGCCAACAAGAGACCCAGTACTTC. As protein: CASSLVGASGTGQQETQYF. The chain employs TRBV7-2 and TRBJ2-5, with 9 bases aligning to TRBD2. With 1 base clipped from V and 2 bases from J, the junction kept 14 bases outside the gene matches. Germline V gene sequence: CDR1 SGHTA, CDR2 FQGNSA. The CDR3 loop spans 19 amino acids.

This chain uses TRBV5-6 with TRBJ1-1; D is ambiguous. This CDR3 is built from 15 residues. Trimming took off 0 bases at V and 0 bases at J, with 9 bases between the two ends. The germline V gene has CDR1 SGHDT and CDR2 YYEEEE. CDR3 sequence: CASSLAGLLNTEAFF. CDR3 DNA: TGTGCCAGCAGCTTGGCGGGGTTGCTGAACACTGAAGCTTTCTTT.

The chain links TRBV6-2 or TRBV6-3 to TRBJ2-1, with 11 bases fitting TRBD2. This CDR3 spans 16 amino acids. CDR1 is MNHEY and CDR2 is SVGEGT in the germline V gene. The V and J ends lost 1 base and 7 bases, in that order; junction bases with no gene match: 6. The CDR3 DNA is TGTGCCAGCAGTTACTTTGGGGGACTAGCGGCAAATGAGCAGTTCTTC. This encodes CASSYFGGLAANEQFF.

The DNA of the CDR3 is TGTGCCAGCAGCTTAGTTACTAGCAGGGGAATATCCTACAATGAGCAGTTCTTC. It is translated as CASSLVTSRGISYNEQFF. The chain joins TRBV7-2 to TRBJ2-1; perhaps D is TRBD1 or TRBD2 (6 bases each). This CDR3 has 18 residues. V dropped 1 base and J dropped 1 base, with 17 bases sitting between them. Germline lookup yields CDR1 SGHTA and CDR2 FQGNSA.

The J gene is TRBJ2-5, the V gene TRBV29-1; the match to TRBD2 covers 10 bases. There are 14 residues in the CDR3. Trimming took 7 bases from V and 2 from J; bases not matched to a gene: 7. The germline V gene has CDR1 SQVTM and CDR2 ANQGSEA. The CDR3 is CSALLLAGQETQYF. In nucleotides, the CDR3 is TGCAGCGCGCTCCTACTAGCGGGGCAAGAGACCCAGTACTTC.

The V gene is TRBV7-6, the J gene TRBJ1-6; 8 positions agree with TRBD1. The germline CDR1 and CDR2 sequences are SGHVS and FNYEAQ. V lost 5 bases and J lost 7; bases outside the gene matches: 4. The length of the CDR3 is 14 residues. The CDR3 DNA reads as TGTGCCAGCAGCGAGGGACAGGTCAATTCACCCCTCCACTTT. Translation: CASSEGQVNSPLHF.